This TCR beta chain was retrieved from a study of CD4 T cells in relation to SARS-CoV-2 and coronaviruses. Germline lookup yields CDR1 LNHDA and CDR2 SQIVND (reference sequence). The CDR3 is made up of 15 amino acids. Trimming pared 8 bases from V and 4 bases from J, leaving 19 bases between. Repertoires were generated with immunoSEQ multiplex PCR, while TCRdb's copy carries only in-frame clones and drops some. The table lists about 54,000 clones, 92% of them singletons. Input material: naive CD4+ T cells from PBMCs. Regarding subset: naive CD4+ T cells isolated by negative enrichment. The clonotype originates from an adult with COVID-19. The rearrangement uses TRBV19 and TRBJ2-3; the D call may be TRBD1 or TRBD2 (5 bases each). The chain's CDR3 is CASHGGHRGSDTQYF. Here the CDR3 DNA reads TGTGCCAGTCACGGAGGACACCGAGGGTCAGATACGCAGTATTTT.